This entry features one T cell receptor beta chain sequence. Its antigen is unknown. The ends were cut back, 5 bases at V and 2 bases at J, with 13 bases in the middle. This CDR3 contains 14 residues. Germline-derived CDR1 and CDR2 are SGHVS and FQNEAQ. With 60 Vbeta and 13 Jbeta primers, the PCR was carried out. Clones were read by immunoSEQ multiplex PCR, and TCRdb kept only the in-frame ones, dropping some. The sample carries around 67,000 clones, 80% to 90% recorded once. This sample stems from a study of cytomegalovirus exposure and HLA in healthy donors. Study-level findings and limits: CMV antigen specificity was confirmed in vitro for a few CMV-associated chains. Most TCR beta V segments were productive about 87% or about 30% of the time in an earlier analysis.

This clonotype was obtained from a woman aged 25 to 39 in good health and CMV-seropositive. The specimen was PBMCs. The rearrangement joins TRBV7-8 to TRBJ2-7; D is unresolved. CDR3: CASSTGSFAYEQYF. CDR3 nucleotide sequence: TGTGCCAGCAGCACCGGGTCATTCGCCTACGAGCAGTACTTC.